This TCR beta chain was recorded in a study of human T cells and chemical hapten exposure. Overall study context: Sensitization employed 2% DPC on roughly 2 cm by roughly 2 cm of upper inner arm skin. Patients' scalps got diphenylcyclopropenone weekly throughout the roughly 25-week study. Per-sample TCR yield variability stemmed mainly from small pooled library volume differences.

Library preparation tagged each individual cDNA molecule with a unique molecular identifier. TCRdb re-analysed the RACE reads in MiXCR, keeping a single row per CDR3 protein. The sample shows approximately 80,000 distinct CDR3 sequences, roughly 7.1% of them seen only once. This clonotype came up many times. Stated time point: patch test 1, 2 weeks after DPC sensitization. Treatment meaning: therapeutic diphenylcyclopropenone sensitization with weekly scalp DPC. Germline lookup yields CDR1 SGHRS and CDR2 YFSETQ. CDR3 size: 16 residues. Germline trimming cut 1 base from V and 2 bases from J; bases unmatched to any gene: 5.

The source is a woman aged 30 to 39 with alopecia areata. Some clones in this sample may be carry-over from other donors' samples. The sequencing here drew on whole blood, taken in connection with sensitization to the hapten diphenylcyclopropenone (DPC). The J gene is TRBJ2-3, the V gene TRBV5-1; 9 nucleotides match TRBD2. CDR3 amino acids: CASSLRLAGLTDTQYF. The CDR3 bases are TGCGCCAGCAGCTTGCGTCTAGCGGGGCTCACAGATACGCAGTATTTT.